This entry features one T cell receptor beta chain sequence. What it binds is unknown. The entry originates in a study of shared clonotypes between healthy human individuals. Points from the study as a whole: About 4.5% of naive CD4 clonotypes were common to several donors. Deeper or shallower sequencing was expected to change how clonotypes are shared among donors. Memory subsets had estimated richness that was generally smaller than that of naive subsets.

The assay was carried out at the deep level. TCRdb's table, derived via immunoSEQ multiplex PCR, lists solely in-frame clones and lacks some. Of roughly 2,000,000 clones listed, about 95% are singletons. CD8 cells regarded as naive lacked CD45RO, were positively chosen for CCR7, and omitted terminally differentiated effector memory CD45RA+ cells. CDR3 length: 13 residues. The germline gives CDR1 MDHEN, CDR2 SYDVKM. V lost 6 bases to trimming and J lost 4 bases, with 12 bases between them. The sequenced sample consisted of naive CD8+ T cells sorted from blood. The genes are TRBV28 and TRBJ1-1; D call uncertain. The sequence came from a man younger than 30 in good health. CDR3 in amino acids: CASSLPPVTEAFF. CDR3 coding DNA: TGTGCCAGCAGCCTCCCGCCGGTCACTGAAGCTTTCTTT.